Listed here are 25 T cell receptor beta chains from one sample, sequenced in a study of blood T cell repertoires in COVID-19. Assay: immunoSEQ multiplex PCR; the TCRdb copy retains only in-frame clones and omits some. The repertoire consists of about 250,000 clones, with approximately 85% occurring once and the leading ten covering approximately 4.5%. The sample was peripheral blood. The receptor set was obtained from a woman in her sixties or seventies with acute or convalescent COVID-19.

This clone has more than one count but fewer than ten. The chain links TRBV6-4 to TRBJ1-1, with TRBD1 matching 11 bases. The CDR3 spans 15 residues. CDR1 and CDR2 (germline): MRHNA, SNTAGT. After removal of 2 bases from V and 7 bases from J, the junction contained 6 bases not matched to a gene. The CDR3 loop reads CASSDGTGGRSEAFF. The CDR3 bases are TGTGCCAGCAGTGACGGGACAGGGGGAAGAAGTGAAGCTTTCTTT.

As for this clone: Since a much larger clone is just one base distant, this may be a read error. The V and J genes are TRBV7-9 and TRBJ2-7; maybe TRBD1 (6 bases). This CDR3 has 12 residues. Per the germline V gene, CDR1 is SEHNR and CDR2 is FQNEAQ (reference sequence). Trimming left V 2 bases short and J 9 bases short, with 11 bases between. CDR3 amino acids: CASSLQGPGQYF. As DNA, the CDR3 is TGTGCCAGCAGCTTACAGGGGCCGGGGCAGTACTTC. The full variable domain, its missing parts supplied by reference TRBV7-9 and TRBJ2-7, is DTGVSQNPRHKITKRGQNVTFRCDPISEHNRLYWYRQTLGQGPEFLTYFQNEAQLEKSRLLSDRFSAERPKGSFSTLEIQRTEQGDSAMYLCASSLQGPGQYFGPGTRLTVT.

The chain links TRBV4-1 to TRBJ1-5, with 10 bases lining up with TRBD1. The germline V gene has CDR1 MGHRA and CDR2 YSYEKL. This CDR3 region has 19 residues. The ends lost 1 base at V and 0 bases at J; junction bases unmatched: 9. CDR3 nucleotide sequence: TGCGCCAGCAGCCAAGCCCGACGGGACAGGGGCTATAGCAATCAGCCCCAGCATTTT. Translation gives CASSQARRDRGYSNQPQHF.

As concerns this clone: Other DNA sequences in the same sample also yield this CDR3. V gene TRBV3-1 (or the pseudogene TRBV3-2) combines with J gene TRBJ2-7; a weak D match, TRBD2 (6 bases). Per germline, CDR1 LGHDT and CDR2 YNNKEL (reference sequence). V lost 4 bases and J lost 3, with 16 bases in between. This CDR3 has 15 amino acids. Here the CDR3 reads CASSPEVSGSYEQYF. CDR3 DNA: TGTGCCAGCAGCCCCGAGGTTAGCGGAAGCTACGAGCAGTACTTC.

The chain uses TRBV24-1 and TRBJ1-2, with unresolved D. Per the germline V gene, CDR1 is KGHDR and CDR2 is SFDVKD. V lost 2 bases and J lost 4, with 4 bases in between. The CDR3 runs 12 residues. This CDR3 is CATSDSLYGYTF. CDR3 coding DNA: TGTGCCACCAGTGATTCCCTCTATGGCTACACCTTC.

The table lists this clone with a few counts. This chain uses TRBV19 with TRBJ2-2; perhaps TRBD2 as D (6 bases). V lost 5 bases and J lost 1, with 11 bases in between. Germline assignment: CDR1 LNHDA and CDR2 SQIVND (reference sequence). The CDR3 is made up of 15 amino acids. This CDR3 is CASSLGEVNTGELFF. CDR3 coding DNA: TGTGCCAGTAGTCTCGGGGAGGTGAACACCGGGGAGCTGTTTTTT.

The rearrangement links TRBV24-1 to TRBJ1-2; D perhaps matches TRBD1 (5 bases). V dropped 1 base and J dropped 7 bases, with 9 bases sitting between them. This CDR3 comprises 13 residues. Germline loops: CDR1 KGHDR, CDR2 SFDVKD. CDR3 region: CATSDLPGRGYTF. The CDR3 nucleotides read TGTGCCACCAGTGATTTACCAGGGCGTGGCTACACCTTC.

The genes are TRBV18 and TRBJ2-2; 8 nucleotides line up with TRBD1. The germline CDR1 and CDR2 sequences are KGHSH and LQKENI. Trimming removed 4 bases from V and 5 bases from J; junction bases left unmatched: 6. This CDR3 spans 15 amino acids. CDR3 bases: TGTGCCAGCTCACTGGACAGGGATTTGACCGGGGAGCTGTTTTTT. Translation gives CASSLDRDLTGELFF.

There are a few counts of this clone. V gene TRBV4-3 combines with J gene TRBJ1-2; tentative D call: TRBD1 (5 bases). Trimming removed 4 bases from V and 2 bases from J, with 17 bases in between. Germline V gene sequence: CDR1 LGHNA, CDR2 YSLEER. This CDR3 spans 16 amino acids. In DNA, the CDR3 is TGCGCCAGCAGCCCTGAGCGGGGGAGCTTCAACTATGGCTACACCTTC. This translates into CASSPERGSFNYGYTF.

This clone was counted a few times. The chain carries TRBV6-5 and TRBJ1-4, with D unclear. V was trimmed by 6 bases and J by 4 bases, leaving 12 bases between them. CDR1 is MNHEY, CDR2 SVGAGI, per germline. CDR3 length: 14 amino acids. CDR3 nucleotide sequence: TGTGCCAGCAGAGAGTTGTGGAGTAATGAAAAACTGTTTTTT. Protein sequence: CASRELWSNEKLFF.

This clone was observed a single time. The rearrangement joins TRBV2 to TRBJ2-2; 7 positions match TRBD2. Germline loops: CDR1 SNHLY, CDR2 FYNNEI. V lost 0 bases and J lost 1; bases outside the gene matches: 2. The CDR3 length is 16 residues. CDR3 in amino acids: CASSEATSWNTGELFF. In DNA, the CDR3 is TGTGCCAGCAGTGAAGCGACTAGCTGGAACACCGGGGAGCTGTTTTTT.

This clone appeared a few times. CDR3 DNA sequence: TGTGCCAGCAGGGGACAGGGGAGCTCCTATAATTCACCCCTCCACTTT. It translates to CASRGQGSSYNSPLHF. V and J are TRBV3-1 (or the pseudogene TRBV3-2) and TRBJ1-6; 10 bases map to TRBD1. The CDR3 runs to 16 residues. CDR1 and CDR2 (germline): LGHDT, YNNKEL (reference sequence). V lost 6 bases and J lost 0; bases outside the gene matches: 2.

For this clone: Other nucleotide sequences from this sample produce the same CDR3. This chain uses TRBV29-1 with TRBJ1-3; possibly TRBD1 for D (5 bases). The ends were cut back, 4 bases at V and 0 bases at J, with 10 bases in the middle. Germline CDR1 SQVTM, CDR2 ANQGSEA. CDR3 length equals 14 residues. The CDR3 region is CSVVPGRSGNTIYF. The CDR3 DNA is TGCAGCGTTGTTCCAGGGCGCTCTGGAAACACCATATATTTT.

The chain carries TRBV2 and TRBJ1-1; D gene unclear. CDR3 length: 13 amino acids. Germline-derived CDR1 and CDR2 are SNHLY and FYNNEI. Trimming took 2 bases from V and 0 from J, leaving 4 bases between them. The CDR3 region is CASSETMNTEAFF. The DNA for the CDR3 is TGTGCCAGCAGTGAAACTATGAACACTGAAGCTTTCTTT.

The CDR3 nucleotides read TGTGCCACCAGTGATCCCACTAGACAGGGAGGCGGCTACACCTTC. Translated: CATSDPTRQGGGYTF. The rearrangement links TRBV24-1 to TRBJ1-2; 7 bases align to TRBD1. Germline V lookup: CDR1 KGHDR, CDR2 SFDVKD. J was trimmed by 8 bases and V by 3 bases; bases with no gene match: 11. CDR3 length: 15 residues.

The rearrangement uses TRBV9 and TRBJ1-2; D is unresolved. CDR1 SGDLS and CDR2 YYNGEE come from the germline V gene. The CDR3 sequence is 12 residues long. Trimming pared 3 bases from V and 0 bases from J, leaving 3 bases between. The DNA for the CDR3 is TGTGCCAGCAGCGCTGCTAACTATGGCTACACCTTC. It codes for CASSAANYGYTF.

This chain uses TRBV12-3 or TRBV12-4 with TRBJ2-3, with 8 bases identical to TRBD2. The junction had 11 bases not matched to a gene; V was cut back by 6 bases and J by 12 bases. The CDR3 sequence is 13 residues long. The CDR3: CASSPRGASSQYF. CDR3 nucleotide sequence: TGTGCCAGCAGCCCGCGGGGGGCTAGCTCTCAGTATTTT.

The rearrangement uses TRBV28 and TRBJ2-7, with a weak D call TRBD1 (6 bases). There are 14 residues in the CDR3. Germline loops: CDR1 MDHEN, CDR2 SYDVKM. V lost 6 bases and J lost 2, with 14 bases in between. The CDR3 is CASRTGLSAYEQYF. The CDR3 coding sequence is TGTGCCAGCAGGACAGGCTTGTCTGCCTACGAGCAGTACTTC.

CDR3 in DNA: TGTGCCAGCAGCTTAAATTGGGGAGGGGTCTCTGGAAACACCATATATTTT. It encodes CASSLNWGGVSGNTIYF. The chain is built from TRBV11-2 and TRBJ1-3, with D perhaps TRBD1 (5 bases). Between the trimmed V and J ends, which lost 2 bases and 0 bases, there was a span of 14 bases. The CDR3 sequence is 17 residues long. CDR1 and CDR2 from the germline V gene are SGHAT and FQNNGV.

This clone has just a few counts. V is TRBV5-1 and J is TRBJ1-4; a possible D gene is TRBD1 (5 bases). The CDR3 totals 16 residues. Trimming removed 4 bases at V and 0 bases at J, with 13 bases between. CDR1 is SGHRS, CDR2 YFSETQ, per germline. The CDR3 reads CASSPGGGATNEKLFF. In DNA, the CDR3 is TGCGCCAGCAGCCCTGGCGGGGGGGCAACTAATGAAAAACTGTTTTTT.

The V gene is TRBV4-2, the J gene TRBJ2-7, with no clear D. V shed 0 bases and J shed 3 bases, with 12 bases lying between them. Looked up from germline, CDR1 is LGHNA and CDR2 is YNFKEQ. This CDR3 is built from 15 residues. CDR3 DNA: TGTGCCAGCAGCCAAGATGTCACTTCTAACTACGAGCAGTACTTC. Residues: CASSQDVTSNYEQYF.

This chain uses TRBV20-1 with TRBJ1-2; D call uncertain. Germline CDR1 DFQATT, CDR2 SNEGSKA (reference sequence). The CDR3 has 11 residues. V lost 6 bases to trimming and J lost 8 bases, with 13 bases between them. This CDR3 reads CSASRGDGYTF. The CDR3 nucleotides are TGCAGTGCCTCCCGAGGAGACGGCTACACCTTC.

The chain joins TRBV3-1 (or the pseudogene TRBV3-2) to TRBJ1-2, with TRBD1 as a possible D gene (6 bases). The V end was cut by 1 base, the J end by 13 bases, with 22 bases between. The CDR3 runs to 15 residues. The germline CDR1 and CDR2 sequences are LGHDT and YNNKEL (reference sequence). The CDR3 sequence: CASSQADRITSYLTF. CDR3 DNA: TGTGCCAGCAGCCAAGCCGACAGGATAACGTCTTATCTCACCTTC.

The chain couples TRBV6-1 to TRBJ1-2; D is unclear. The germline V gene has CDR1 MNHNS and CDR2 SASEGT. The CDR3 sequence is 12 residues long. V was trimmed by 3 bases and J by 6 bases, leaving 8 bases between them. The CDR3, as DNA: TGTGCCAGCAGTGATCAGGTTGATGGCTACACCTTC. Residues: CASSDQVDGYTF.

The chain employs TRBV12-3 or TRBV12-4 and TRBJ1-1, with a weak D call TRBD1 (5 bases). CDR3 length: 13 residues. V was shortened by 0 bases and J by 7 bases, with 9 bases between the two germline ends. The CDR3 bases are TGTGCCAGCAGTTTAGCTCAGGGATATGAAGCTTTCTTT. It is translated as CASSLAQGYEAFF.